Each of the 29 T cell receptor beta chains below was sequenced from the same sample in a study of Graves' ophthalmopathy and Graves' hyperthyroidism. Using RNA transcripts, the TCR beta CDR3 regions were amplified. RT-PCR in the first round used HTBI primers; a second-round multiplex PCR followed. TCRdb re-analysed the multiplex PCR reads in MiXCR, keeping a single row per CDR3 protein. The profile covers around 1,000,000 distinct CDR3 sequences, with 35% to 40% appearing a single time and 11% taken by the ten largest. Source material: peripheral blood or thyroid tissue (not recorded which). Receptors were obtained from an adult man with Graves' hyperthyroidism.

In its sample, this clonotype was seen many times. This chain uses TRBV7-2 with TRBJ2-7; TRBD2 matches at 9 bases. Germline CDR1 SGHTA, CDR2 FQGNSA. The CDR3 runs 14 residues. V lost 1 base to trimming and J lost 6 bases; unmatched junction nucleotides: 4. The CDR3 nucleotides read TGTGCCAGCAGCTTAGAATCTAGCGGGGCCGAGCAGTACTTC. This translates into CASSLESSGAEQYF.

Comments on this clonotype: This may come from a read error, since a much larger clone is one base off. The rearrangement uses TRBV7-8 and TRBJ2-7; 10 nucleotides match TRBD1. Germline CDR1 SGHVS, CDR2 FQNEAQ. The CDR3 is made up of 16 amino acids. After removal of 5 bases from V and 2 bases from J, the junction contained 9 bases not matched to a gene. The CDR3 nucleotides are TGTGCCAGCAGCCCTCCTTCCGGGACAGGGGCCTACGAGCAGTACTTC. This sequence encodes CASSPPSGTGAYEQYF.

This clonotype was seen ten or more times. The chain couples TRBV29-1 to TRBJ1-3; no reliable D call. This CDR3 region has 14 residues. Deletions cut 5 bases from V and 0 bases from J, with 11 bases between. Germline loops: CDR1 SQVTM, CDR2 ANQGSEA. In DNA, the CDR3 is TGCAGCGTTTCGGGGTTACTCTCTGGAAACACCATATATTTT. It translates to CSVSGLLSGNTIYF.

The chain combines TRBV19 with TRBJ2-7; 7 bases map to TRBD2. V was clipped by 6 bases and J by 1 base; unmatched bases: 21. CDR1 and CDR2 (germline): LNHDA, SQIVND (reference sequence). The CDR3 is 19 amino acids. The CDR3 DNA sequence: TGTGCCAGTAGCCCCCAGCCCGGAGCGGGACCTCGGGGGTCCTACGAGCAGTACTTC. This gives the protein CASSPQPGAGPRGSYEQYF.

The chain employs TRBV9 and TRBJ2-7; no clear D gene. CDR3 length: 14 residues. CDR1 and CDR2 (germline): SGDLS, YYNGEE. Trimming left V 0 bases short and J 4 bases short, with 11 bases between. Here the CDR3 reads CASSVATDVYEQYF. The CDR3 DNA sequence: TGTGCCAGCAGCGTAGCCACAGATGTATACGAGCAGTACTTC.

This clonotype occurred many times. This chain connects TRBV7-2 to TRBJ2-2; TRBD2 matches at 10 bases. Germline CDR1 and CDR2: SGHTA and FQGNSA. The CDR3 runs 14 residues. The ends lost 4 bases at V and 6 bases at J; junction bases unmatched: 2. The CDR3 DNA reads as TGTGCCAGCAGCTCGAGCGGGGGGGCCGGGGAGCTGTTTTTT. Residues: CASSSSGGAGELFF.

The chain is built from TRBV12-3 or TRBV12-4 and TRBJ1-2; D gene uncertain. Trimming removed 3 bases at V and 3 bases at J, with 11 bases between. CDR3 length: 14 residues. DNA for the CDR3: TGTGCCAGCAGTTTGGAGGGATGGGACTATGGCTACACCTTC. Amino acids: CASSLEGWDYGYTF.

This clonotype was found many times. This rearrangement joins TRBV29-1 to TRBJ2-2, with D perhaps matching TRBD1 (5 bases). Germline V gene data show CDR1 as SQVTM and CDR2 as ANQGSEA. Trimming cost V 2 bases and J 5 bases, with 6 bases left between them. The CDR3 totals 12 residues. The CDR3 sequence: CSVEPGTGELFF. In nucleotides, the CDR3 is TGCAGCGTTGAACCAGGGACCGGGGAGCTGTTTTTT.

At least ten counts were recorded for this clonotype. CDR3 sequence: CASSLVGQNSYEQYF. CDR3 in DNA: TGTGCCAGCAGCTTAGTAGGACAGAACTCCTACGAGCAGTACTTC. The chain couples TRBV7-9 to TRBJ2-7; the D gene is possibly TRBD1 (6 bases). Germline V lookup: CDR1 SEHNR, CDR2 FQNEAQ (reference sequence). This CDR3 spans 15 amino acids. V gave up 1 base and J gave up 0 bases, with 10 bases separating them.

This clonotype was observed at least ten times. The genes are TRBV6-5 and TRBJ1-6; D might be TRBD1 (5 bases). The CDR3 has 14 residues. The germline V gene encodes CDR1 MNHEY and CDR2 SVGAGI. Trimming pared 5 bases from V and 10 bases from J, leaving 15 bases between. CDR3 region: CASSERGTGSPLHF. The CDR3 DNA sequence: TGTGCCAGCAGTGAACGTGGGACCGGGTCACCCCTCCACTTT.

The J gene is TRBJ2-5, the V gene TRBV20-1, with D perhaps matching TRBD1 (5 bases). This CDR3 has 10 amino acids. Trimming removed 7 bases at V and 11 bases at J, with 14 bases between. Germline CDR1 is DFQATT and CDR2 is SNEGSKA (reference sequence). The chain's CDR3 is CSVILGAQYF. CDR3 DNA sequence: TGCAGTGTTATCTTAGGGGCTCAGTACTTC.

The CDR3 nucleotides read TGTGCCAGCAGCCCCCCCGAGACAGTCGGCACTGAAGCTTTCTTT. This encodes CASSPPETVGTEAFF. The chain carries TRBV7-2 and TRBJ1-1; weak D call: TRBD1 (5 bases). Germline lookup yields CDR1 SGHTA and CDR2 FQGNSA. The CDR3 loop spans 15 amino acids. V was clipped by 5 bases and J by 4 bases, with 17 bases between them.

The gene calls are TRBV20-1 and TRBJ2-7, with 10 bases aligning to TRBD1. Unmatched junction bases numbered 6, after V lost 5 bases and J lost 2 bases. There are 14 residues in the CDR3. Per the germline V gene, CDR1 is DFQATT and CDR2 is SNEGSKA (reference sequence). The chain's CDR3 is CSAPGTGVPYEQYF. CDR3 nucleotides: TGCAGTGCTCCCGGGACAGGGGTCCCCTACGAGCAGTACTTC.

This clonotype was observed a handful of times. This sequence joins TRBV3-1 and TRBJ2-7; D uncertain. The CDR3 totals 14 residues. Germline V gene sequence: CDR1 LGHDT, CDR2 YNNKEL (reference sequence). V dropped 4 bases and J dropped 2 bases, with 12 bases sitting between them. In DNA form, the CDR3 reads TGTGCCAGCAGCCCTTCCAGAACGGCCTACGAGCAGTACTTC. Translated, it gives CASSPSRTAYEQYF.

Comment on this clonotype: It may be a read error: a sequence one base away is much more abundant. This chain joins TRBV25-1 and TRBJ2-5, with D unclear. CDR3 length: 13 amino acids. CDR1 and CDR2 (germline): MGHDK, SYGVNS. V lost 2 bases and J lost 5, with 9 bases in between. DNA of the CDR3: TGTGCCAGCAGTGAACACCGGGCGGAGACCCAGTACTTC. This translates into CASSEHRAETQYF.

This rearrangement joins TRBV14 to TRBJ2-2; tentative D call: TRBD2 (6 bases). CDR3 length: 17 residues. Germline loops: CDR1 SGHDN, CDR2 FVKESK. Deletions cut 1 base from V and 3 bases from J, with 15 bases between. CDR3 nucleotides: TGTGCCAGCAGCCAAGGACGGACTAACTTGGACACCGGGGAGCTGTTTTTT. It yields the protein CASSQGRTNLDTGELFF.

This clonotype appeared many times. The rearrangement uses TRBV20-1 and TRBJ1-1; D might be TRBD1 (5 bases). The germline V gene has CDR1 DFQATT and CDR2 SNEGSKA (reference sequence). The CDR3 contains 13 residues. The V and J ends lost 5 bases and 4 bases respectively, with 14 bases between them. CDR3 bases: TGCAGTGCTGTCGGGGGAGTGGTCACTGAAGCTTTCTTT. Amino acids: CSAVGGVVTEAFF.

V gene TRBV6-5 combines with J gene TRBJ1-1, with D uncertain. Germline V gene sequence: CDR1 MNHEY, CDR2 SVGAGI. V was clipped by 5 bases and J by 2 bases, with 12 bases between them. The CDR3 is 14 amino acids. CDR3 residues: CASSGAGLNTEAFF. The CDR3 nucleotides read TGTGCCAGCAGTGGCGCGGGCCTAAACACTGAAGCTTTCTTT.

This clonotype was found many times. The chain joins TRBV29-1 to TRBJ2-2; the D is unclear. The ends were cut back, 4 bases at V and 5 bases at J, with 11 bases in the middle. The CDR3 is 13 amino acids. CDR1 SQVTM and CDR2 ANQGSEA come from the germline V gene. The CDR3, as DNA: TGCAGCGTTGCTCCAGTTAGGACCGGGGAGCTGTTTTTT. It yields the protein CSVAPVRTGELFF.

This clonotype was counted a few times. The chain is built from TRBV7-2 and TRBJ1-6; D might be TRBD1 (6 bases). The CDR3 has 15 residues. V was clipped by 2 bases and J by 10 bases, with 15 bases between them. The germline V gene has CDR1 SGHTA and CDR2 FQGNSA. Written as DNA, the CDR3 is TGTGCCAGCAGCTTACGACAGGCCCAGGAATCACCCCTCCACTTT. Residues: CASSLRQAQESPLHF.

Regarding this clonotype: A junction boundary mismatches the germline segment, possibly from a read error. The chain recombines TRBV5-1 with TRBJ2-1, with no clear D. CDR3 length equals 10 residues. CDR1 and CDR2 (germline): SGHRS, YFSETQ. The CDR3 reads CANSYNEQFF. The CDR3 DNA is TGCGCCAACAGCTACAATGAGCAGTTCTTC.

This clonotype came up many times. The chain uses TRBV7-2 and TRBJ1-2; 12 bases line up with TRBD1. V was pared by 5 bases and J by 7 bases, with 8 bases of the junction left unmatched. The CDR3 is 15 amino acids. Germline lookup yields CDR1 SGHTA and CDR2 FQGNSA. The CDR3 nucleotides are TGTGCCAGCAGCATTCGGGACAGGGGGCTCCTTGGCTACACCTTC. It codes for CASSIRDRGLLGYTF.

This clonotype was detected many times. The chain is built from TRBV7-9 and TRBJ1-1; 7 bases match TRBD1. Germline CDR1 SEHNR, CDR2 FQNEAQ (reference sequence). With 5 bases clipped from V and 1 base from J, the junction kept 4 bases outside the gene matches. CDR3 length: 14 residues. In DNA form, the CDR3 reads TGTGCCAGCAGCAGGACAGGATCGAACACTGAAGCTTTCTTT. Translating it yields CASSRTGSNTEAFF.

V is TRBV7-2 and J is TRBJ1-1; no clear D. V was trimmed by 5 bases and J by 5 bases, leaving 21 bases between them. The germline V gene encodes CDR1 SGHTA and CDR2 FQGNSA. This CDR3 has 16 residues. CDR3: CASSNPREPKETEAFF. The DNA for the CDR3 is TGTGCCAGCAGCAACCCCCGGGAACCCAAGGAGACTGAAGCTTTCTTT.

With regard to this clonotype: A much larger clone lies one base from this, so it may be a read error. This chain uses TRBV5-5 with TRBJ1-1, with D uncertain. Trimming took 5 bases from V and 6 from J, leaving 17 bases between them. The CDR3 covers 14 residues. CDR1 and CDR2 (germline): SGHKS, YYEKEE (reference sequence). As DNA, the CDR3 is TGTGCCAGCAGTTCATTTTCGAGGAGATCTGAAGCTTTCTTT. This encodes CASSSFSRRSEAFF.

V usage is TRBV29-1 and J usage is TRBJ2-7, with 9 bases aligning to TRBD1. The CDR3 length is 14 residues. Germline V gene lookup returns CDR1 SQVTM and CDR2 ANQGSEA. Trimming removed 4 bases from V and 3 bases from J; junction bases left unmatched: 7. This chain's CDR3 is CSVGGQGSGYEQYF. CDR3 bases: TGCAGCGTTGGGGGACAGGGCAGTGGCTACGAGCAGTACTTC.

Ten or more counts support this clonotype. This chain joins TRBV7-8 and TRBJ1-5; possible D gene TRBD1, 5 bases. The CDR3 loop spans 16 amino acids. Germline V gene sequence: CDR1 SGHVS, CDR2 FQNEAQ. V gave up 2 bases and J gave up 1 base, with 12 bases separating them. The CDR3 nucleotides read TGTGCCAGCAGCTTATTTCCTAGGGGAAGCAATCAGCCCCAGCATTTT. Its protein is CASSLFPRGSNQPQHF. Combining the CDR3 with reference TRBV7-8 and TRBJ1-5 gives the whole variable domain GAGVSQSPRYKVAKRGQDVALRCDPISGHVSLFWYQQALGQGPEFLTYFQNEAQLDKSGLPSDRFFAERPEGSVSTLKIQRTQQEDSAVYLCASSLFPRGSNQPQHFGDGTRLSIL.

This clonotype was detected only once. CDR3 coding DNA: TGTGCCATCAGTGGAATCTCCGAGACTAGCGGGAGTTGGGAGCAGTACTTC. Translating gives CAISGISETSGSWEQYF. The V gene is TRBV10-3, the J gene TRBJ2-7; 12 bases match TRBD2. The CDR3 has 17 residues. The junction had 14 bases not matched to a gene; V was cut back by 4 bases and J by 7 bases. In germline, CDR1 is ENHRY, CDR2 SYGVKD.

The chain joins TRBV7-9 to TRBJ2-2; D is possibly TRBD2 (6 bases). CDR1 and CDR2 from the germline V gene are SEHNR and FQNEAQ (reference sequence). V lost 5 bases, J lost 8 bases, and 18 bases lay in between. There are 15 residues in the CDR3. Here the CDR3 reads CASSAGTFKAGELFF. CDR3 nucleotide sequence: TGTGCCAGCAGCGCCGGGACTTTTAAGGCTGGGGAGCTGTTTTTT.